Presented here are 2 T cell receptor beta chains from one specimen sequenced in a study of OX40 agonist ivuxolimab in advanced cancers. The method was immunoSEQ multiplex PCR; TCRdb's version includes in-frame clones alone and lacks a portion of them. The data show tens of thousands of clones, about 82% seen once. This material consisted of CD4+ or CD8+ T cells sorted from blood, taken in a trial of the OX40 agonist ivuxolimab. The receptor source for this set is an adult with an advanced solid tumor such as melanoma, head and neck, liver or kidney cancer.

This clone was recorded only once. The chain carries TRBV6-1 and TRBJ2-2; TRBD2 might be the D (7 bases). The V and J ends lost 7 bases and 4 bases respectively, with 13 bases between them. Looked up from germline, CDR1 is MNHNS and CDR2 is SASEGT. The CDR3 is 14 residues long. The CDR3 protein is CASKYREGTGELFF. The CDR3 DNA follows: TGTGCCAGCAAGTACAGGGAGGGCACCGGGGAGCTGTTTTTT.

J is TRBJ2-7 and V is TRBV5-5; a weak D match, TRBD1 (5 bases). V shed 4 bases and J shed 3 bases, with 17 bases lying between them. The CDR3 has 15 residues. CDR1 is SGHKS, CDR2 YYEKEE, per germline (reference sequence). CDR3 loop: CASSLEVWTNYEQYF. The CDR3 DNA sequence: TGTGCCAGCAGCCTTGAGGTGTGGACAAACTACGAGCAGTACTTC.